This TCR beta chain was profiled in a study of T-cell reconstitution after alpha-beta-depleted transplantation in children. Overall study findings and caveats: Several hundred expanded graft clones reportedly supplied alpha-beta T cells about two months after transplant.

This clonotype showed up just a few times. Its cognate antigen is unknown. Unique molecular identifiers were incorporated into the prepared TCRbeta library. Each CDR3 protein is one row after TCRdb ran MiXCR on the PCR reads. The sample records approximately 430,000 distinct CDR3 sequences, 15% to 20% being singletons. V lost 3 bases and J lost 0, with 8 bases in between. CDR1 is SNHLY and CDR2 is FYNNEI in the germline V gene. The CDR3 extends over 15 amino acids. The source of this sequence is a boy in the first two years of life who had a stem cell transplant for Wiskott-Aldrich syndrome, so the T cells may come from the graft donor. The input for sequencing was PBMCs, mostly from graft donor cells, taken 360 days after TCRalphabeta/CD19-depleted stem cell transplant. This chain connects TRBV2 to TRBJ1-4, with no clear D. CDR3 amino acids: CASSDSRPTNEKLFF. The CDR3 region has the DNA TGTGCCAGCAGTGATTCCCGGCCAACTAATGAAAAACTGTTTTTT. The full variable domain, its missing parts supplied by reference TRBV2 and TRBJ1-4, is EPEVTQTPSHQVTQMGQEVILRCVPISNHLYFYWYRQILGQKVEFLVSFYNNEISEKSEIFDDQFSVERPDGSNFTLKIRSTKLEDSAMYFCASSDSRPTNEKLFFGSGTQLSVL.